This TCR beta chain was captured in a study of beta chain features in type 1 diabetes. Sequenced material consisted of expressed TCRB transcripts (all of the isolated RNA was reverse transcribed). TCRdb's copy holds only in-frame clones and misses some; the assay was immunoSEQ multiplex PCR. The table has hundreds of thousands of clones, over 12% seen once. Looked up from germline, CDR1 is GTSNPN and CDR2 is SVGIG (reference sequence). The CDR3 consists of 18 residues. V was clipped by 0 bases and J by 1 base; unmatched bases: 13. As for this clone: Its antigen is unknown.

Cell sorting via CD45RO/CCR7/CD25/CD127/CD95/CD27 was performed to obtain CD4+ naive, central memory, regulatory and stem cell-like memory cells. Broader study findings: When Type 1 diabetes patients were examined, their TCRB CDR3s proved moderately but significantly shorter in all four CD4+ subsets.

Sequenced input: naive CD4+ T cells from blood. This receptor was identified in a man aged 18 to 29 with type 1 diabetes. The chain carries TRBV30 and TRBJ2-7, with TRBD2 matching 9 bases. CDR3 loop: CAWSVPWASGASSYEQYF. In DNA, the CDR3 is TGTGCCTGGAGTGTACCGTGGGCTAGCGGGGCTTCATCCTACGAGCAGTACTTC.